This T cell receptor beta chain was retrieved from a study of molecular identifiers for immune sequencing clone quantification. This clonotype was counted at least ten times. Previously described methods and listed TCR primers were employed for the bulk TCR libraries. Using its own MiXCR run on the PCR reads, TCRdb lists one record per CDR3 protein. The sample yields hundreds of thousands of distinct CDR3 sequences, roughly 25% seen once. The trim removed 5 bases at V and 5 bases at J, leaving 15 bases unmatched. The CDR3 spans 16 residues. Germline V gene lookup returns CDR1 DFQATT and CDR2 SNEGSKA (reference sequence).

This sequence joins TRBV20-1 and TRBJ2-3; the match to TRBD2 covers 8 bases. The receptor was isolated from a human donor in good health. Some libraries in this study had Jurkat cell RNA spiked in. Sample: naive CD8+ T cells from blood, with Jurkat cell RNA spiked in. The subset denotes: FACS-sorted CD8+CD4-CCR7+CD45RA+ naive T cells. CDR3: CSAGEAGGWGGDTQYF. CDR3 sequence (DNA): TGCAGTGCTGGGGAGGCGGGAGGCTGGGGCGGAGATACGCAGTATTTT.